This is a list of T cell receptor beta chains from one sample in a study of T cell responses to AZD1222 COVID-19 vaccine. Generated by immunoSEQ multiplex PCR, the TCRdb table keeps only in-frame clones and is missing some. The sample lists just under 95,000 clones, more than 75% occurring once. The material was peripheral blood, obtained on day 0 of AZD1222 vaccination. The origin of the receptors is an adult in good health. Both conserved end residues are part of each CDR3. Fields, in order: D gene, clone size, V gene, J gene, CDR3 DNA, CDR3 protein. D genes are given only for firm matches. The listing skips clone size in some rows; elsewhere it reads once, few, many or a size class.

d_gene: .; abundance: .; v_gene: TRBV19; j_gene: TRBJ1-6; CDR3nt: TGTGCCAGTAGTATGGCCCCAGGGGCGGATAATTCACCCCTCCACTTT; CDR3aa: CASSMAPGADNSPLHF
d_gene: .; abundance: once; v_gene: TRBV29-1; j_gene: TRBJ1-1; CDR3nt: TGCAGCGTTGAAGAATCAGGGCTGCCCACTGAAGCTTTCTTT; CDR3aa: CSVEESGLPTEAFF
d_gene: .; abundance: .; v_gene: TRBV30; j_gene: TRBJ1-3; CDR3nt: TGTGCCGTTAAGCAGGGCTCCGGAAACACCATATATTTT; CDR3aa: CAVKQGSGNTIYF
d_gene: TRBD1; abundance: .; v_gene: TRBV27; j_gene: TRBJ1-6; CDR3nt: TGTGCCAGCAGTCCGGGGGGACAGCTCTATTTTAATTCACCCCTCCACTTT; CDR3aa: CASSPGGQLYFNSPLHF
d_gene: .; abundance: .; v_gene: TRBV7-9; j_gene: TRBJ2-1; CDR3nt: TGTGCCAGCAGCTTGGGGGGGCAAGTCTACAATGAGCAGTTCTTC; CDR3aa: CASSLGGQVYNEQFF
d_gene: .; abundance: .; v_gene: TRBV12-3/TRBV12-4; j_gene: TRBJ2-1; CDR3nt: TGTGCCAGCGGGCTCCGGGGCTACAATGAGCAGTTCTTC; CDR3aa: CASGLRGYNEQFF
d_gene: .; abundance: .; v_gene: TRBV5-3; j_gene: TRBJ1-6; CDR3nt: TGTGCCAGAAGCTTGGGGACGGTTAGGTTGAATAATTCACCCCTCCACTTT; CDR3aa: CARSLGTVRLNNSPLHF
d_gene: TRBD2; abundance: .; v_gene: TRBV2; j_gene: TRBJ2-3; CDR3nt: TGTGCCAGTGGGCCGGGACTAGCGGACACAGATACGCAGTATTTT; CDR3aa: CASGPGLADTDTQYF
d_gene: .; abundance: .; v_gene: TRBV5-4; j_gene: TRBJ1-2; CDR3nt: TGTGCCAGCAGCTTGTCAGCAGATTACTATGGCTACACCTTC; CDR3aa: CASSLSADYYGYTF
d_gene: .; abundance: .; v_gene: TRBV27; j_gene: TRBJ1-2; CDR3nt: TGTGCCAGCAGTTTAATCTTCCGTGTGGGCGCCGATGGCTACACCTTC; CDR3aa: CASSLIFRVGADGYTF
d_gene: .; abundance: .; v_gene: TRBV19; j_gene: TRBJ2-5; CDR3nt: TGTGCCAGTAGGGTCGCGGGAACCACCGGGACTGAAAAAGAGACCCAGTACTTC; CDR3aa: CASRVAGTTGTEKETQYF
d_gene: .; abundance: .; v_gene: TRBV28; j_gene: TRBJ1-3; CDR3nt: TGTGCCAGCAGTCCGAAGGCAGGAACTGGAAACACCATATATTTT; CDR3aa: CASSPKAGTGNTIYF
d_gene: TRBD2; abundance: .; v_gene: TRBV4-1; j_gene: TRBJ2-1; CDR3nt: TGCGCCAGCAGCCGTTCTTTAGCGGGAGTAAGCAATGAGCAGTTCTTC; CDR3aa: CASSRSLAGVSNEQFF
d_gene: TRBD2; abundance: .; v_gene: TRBV4-1; j_gene: TRBJ2-7; CDR3nt: TGCGCCAGCAGCCAAGATCCGGGACTAGCGGGGGACACCTCCTACGAGCAGTACTTC; CDR3aa: CASSQDPGLAGDTSYEQYF
d_gene: .; abundance: once; v_gene: TRBV5-4; j_gene: TRBJ2-5; CDR3nt: TGTGCCAGCAGCTCCCCCCGGGACTCAGGGCTCTACTTC; CDR3aa: CASSSPRDSGLYF
d_gene: .; abundance: .; v_gene: TRBV11-2; j_gene: TRBJ2-5; CDR3nt: TGTGCCAGCAGCTTGCGACCGAGCGGGCAGGAGACCCAGTACTTC; CDR3aa: CASSLRPSGQETQYF
d_gene: .; abundance: .; v_gene: TRBV2; j_gene: TRBJ2-2; CDR3nt: TGTGCCAGCAAGGGGGTGGAAGCGGGGAACACCGGGGAGCTGTTTTTT; CDR3aa: CASKGVEAGNTGELFF
d_gene: .; abundance: .; v_gene: TRBV29-1; j_gene: TRBJ1-1; CDR3nt: TGCAGCGCCTACAGTGACGCGACACAAGCTTTCTTT; CDR3aa: CSAYSDATQAFF
d_gene: .; abundance: .; v_gene: TRBV19; j_gene: TRBJ1-1; CDR3nt: TGTGCCAGTAGTATAGATATAGGCAGGGGAAAAGCTTTCTTT; CDR3aa: CASSIDIGRGKAFF
d_gene: .; abundance: .; v_gene: TRBV11-2; j_gene: TRBJ2-1; CDR3nt: TGTGCCAGCAGCCCACCCGGGACCAGGCAGTTCTTC; CDR3aa: CASSPPGTRQFF
d_gene: TRBD2; abundance: .; v_gene: TRBV7-2; j_gene: TRBJ2-1; CDR3nt: TGTGCCAGCAGTACGGGACTAGCGGGCGAGCAGTTCTTC; CDR3aa: CASSTGLAGEQFF
d_gene: TRBD2; abundance: .; v_gene: TRBV7-2; j_gene: TRBJ2-2; CDR3nt: TGTGCCAGCAGCCCTCTAGCGGGGGGTGACACCGGGGAGCTGTTTTTT; CDR3aa: CASSPLAGGDTGELFF
d_gene: .; abundance: .; v_gene: TRBV3-1/TRBV3-2; j_gene: TRBJ2-3; CDR3nt: TGTGCCAGCAGCCAAGATATATCTGTAGATACGCAGTATTTT; CDR3aa: CASSQDISVDTQYF